Shown below are 5 T cell receptor beta chains from a single sample sequenced in a study of neurological immune-mediated disorders. Time point described: longitudinal time-point 1 (baseline). TCRdb re-called the 5' RACE reads with MiXCR, one entry per CDR3 protein. The repertoire includes 64,000 or so distinct CDR3 sequences, about 10% of them detected once, and roughly 9% sits in the top ten. Sequenced input: PBMCs. The receptors were gathered from a man aged 25-45 years in good health.

This clonotype was detected ten times or more. The chain combines TRBV6-1 with TRBJ1-1, with D maybe TRBD1 (5 bases). There are 13 residues in the CDR3. V lost 3 bases, J lost 6 bases, and 11 bases lay in between. Germline V gives CDR1 MNHNS, CDR2 SASEGT. CDR3 DNA sequence: TGTGCCAGCAGTGATTGGGGGGGTCCTGAAGCTTTCTTT. Protein sequence: CASSDWGGPEAFF.

The J gene is TRBJ2-3, the V gene TRBV11-2; 8 bases are a match to TRBD1. V was pared by 5 bases and J by 0 bases, with 10 bases of the junction left unmatched. Germline V gene lookup returns CDR1 SGHAT and CDR2 FQNNGV. The CDR3 totals 17 residues. The CDR3 DNA follows: TGTGCCAGCAGCCGCGACAGGGGTCGGCCGAGCACAGATACGCAGTATTTT. Encoded protein: CASSRDRGRPSTDTQYF.

The table lists this clonotype with many counts. The rearrangement uses TRBV7-2 and TRBJ2-1, with TRBD2 as a possible D gene (5 bases). The CDR3 is made up of 13 amino acids. Germline values: CDR1 SGHTA, CDR2 FQGNSA. V dropped 10 bases and J dropped 9 bases, with 19 bases sitting between them. CDR3 DNA sequence: TGTGCCACCATAAAACCCCCCGGGGTTGAGCAGTTCTTC. Protein sequence: CATIKPPGVEQFF.

This clonotype was found many times. The chain employs TRBV20-1 and TRBJ2-2; possibly TRBD1 for D (7 bases). The germline V gene has CDR1 DFQATT and CDR2 SNEGSKA (reference sequence). The ends were cut back, 7 bases at V and 0 bases at J, with 15 bases in the middle. This CDR3 contains 15 residues. CDR3 nucleotides: TGCAGTGTCGGAGGGGGCGCGTCGAACACCGGGGAGCTGTTTTTT. It is translated as CSVGGGASNTGELFF.

This clonotype was found many times. The CDR3, as DNA: TGTGCCAGCAGCCCCTCCACGGGAGTTAGCACAGATACGCAGTATTTT. Translated, it gives CASSPSTGVSTDTQYF. This sequence joins TRBV7-9 and TRBJ2-3; perhaps TRBD2 as D (6 bases). Looked up from germline, CDR1 is SEHNR and CDR2 is FQNEAQ (reference sequence). This CDR3 has 16 amino acids. V shed 5 bases and J shed 0 bases, with 15 bases lying between them.